This TCR beta chain comes out of a study of blood T cell repertoires in COVID-19. Assay: immunoSEQ multiplex PCR; the TCRdb copy retains only in-frame clones and omits some. The table records approximately 190,000 clones, around 84% of them present only once. Germline loops: CDR1 LNHNV, CDR2 YYDKDF (reference sequence). This CDR3 contains 15 residues. V lost 0 bases and J lost 5, with 13 bases in between. The sequenced sample was peripheral blood. This receptor was obtained from a human donor in a cohort sampled during active COVID-19. This chain joins TRBV15 and TRBJ1-1, with no clear D. The CDR3 is CATSRDQAFRTEAFF. The CDR3 nucleotides are TGTGCCACCAGCAGAGATCAGGCGTTTCGAACTGAAGCTTTCTTT.